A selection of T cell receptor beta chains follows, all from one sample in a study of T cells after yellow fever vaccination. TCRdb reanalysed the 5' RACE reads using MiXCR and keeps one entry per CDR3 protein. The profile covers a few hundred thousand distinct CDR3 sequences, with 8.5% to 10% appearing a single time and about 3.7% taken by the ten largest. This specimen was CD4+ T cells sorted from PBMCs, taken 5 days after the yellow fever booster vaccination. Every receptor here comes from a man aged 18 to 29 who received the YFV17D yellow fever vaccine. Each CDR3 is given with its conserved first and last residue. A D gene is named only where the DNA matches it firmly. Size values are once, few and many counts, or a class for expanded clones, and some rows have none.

CDR3aa: CATSRKTGPTDTQYF; CDR3nt: TGTGCCACCAGCAGGAAGACAGGGCCCACAGATACGCAGTATTTT; v_gene: TRBV15; d_gene: TRBD1; abundance: many; j_gene: TRBJ2-3
CDR3aa: CASSQVGRGGPFAGELFF; CDR3nt: TGCGCCAGCAGCCAAGTTGGGCGAGGGGGGCCATTCGCCGGGGAGCTGTTTTTT; v_gene: TRBV4-1; d_gene: NA; abundance: few; j_gene: TRBJ2-2
CDR3aa: CASWGFNYGYTF; CDR3nt: TGTGCCAGCTGGGGGTTTAACTATGGCTACACCTTC; v_gene: TRBV6-8; d_gene: NA; abundance: NA; j_gene: TRBJ1-2
CDR3aa: CASSIDRFGGYTF; CDR3nt: TGCGCCAGCAGCATTGACAGGTTTGGTGGCTACACCTTC; v_gene: TRBV5-1; d_gene: NA; abundance: NA; j_gene: TRBJ1-2
CDR3aa: CATSRDSSFNQPQHF; CDR3nt: TGTGCCACCAGCAGAGACAGCAGTTTTAATCAGCCCCAGCATTTT; v_gene: TRBV15; d_gene: NA; abundance: NA; j_gene: TRBJ1-5
CDR3aa: CASSFGRQLQETQYF; CDR3nt: TGTGCCAGCAGCTTTGGGAGACAGTTACAAGAGACCCAGTACTTC; v_gene: TRBV5-8; d_gene: NA; abundance: NA; j_gene: TRBJ2-5
CDR3aa: CASTKPGPYNEQFF; CDR3nt: TGTGCCAGCACCAAACCAGGACCTTACAATGAGCAGTTCTTC; v_gene: TRBV7-2; d_gene: NA; abundance: NA; j_gene: TRBJ2-1
CDR3aa: CASSLARETQYF; CDR3nt: TGTGCCAGCAGTTTGGCCCGAGAGACCCAGTACTTC; v_gene: TRBV5-6; d_gene: NA; abundance: many; j_gene: TRBJ2-5
CDR3aa: CASSVNTKETQYF; CDR3nt: TGTGCCAGCAGCGTAAATACCAAAGAGACCCAGTACTTC; v_gene: TRBV7-6; d_gene: NA; abundance: few; j_gene: TRBJ2-5
CDR3aa: CASSSNGGSQYF; CDR3nt: TGTGCCAGCAGTTCGAACGGCGGGTCGCAGTATTTT; v_gene: TRBV6-2/TRBV6-3; d_gene: NA; abundance: NA; j_gene: TRBJ2-3
CDR3aa: CASSVENSGSDTQYF; CDR3nt: TGTGCCAGCAGCGTCGAGAATAGCGGCTCAGATACGCAGTATTTT; v_gene: TRBV9; d_gene: NA; abundance: NA; j_gene: TRBJ2-3
CDR3aa: CASSVGPRQGDEKLFF; CDR3nt: TGTGCCAGCAGCGTAGGTCCTCGACAGGGGGATGAAAAACTGTTTTTT; v_gene: TRBV9; d_gene: TRBD1; abundance: many; j_gene: TRBJ1-4
CDR3aa: CSADNRGSMFF; CDR3nt: TGCAGTGCGGATAATCGCGGGTCTATGTTTTTT; v_gene: TRBV20-1; d_gene: NA; abundance: NA; j_gene: TRBJ1-4
CDR3aa: CASSLGGTSGVREYF; CDR3nt: TGTGCCAGCAGCTTAGGAGGGACTAGCGGCGTACGGGAGTACTTC; v_gene: TRBV11-2; d_gene: TRBD2; abundance: few; j_gene: TRBJ2-7
CDR3aa: CASSLYVSGGYTF; CDR3nt: TGTGCCAGCAGCTTATACGTGTCAGGAGGCTACACCTTC; v_gene: TRBV7-8; d_gene: NA; abundance: few; j_gene: TRBJ1-2
CDR3aa: CASSRRGLSTDTQYF; CDR3nt: TGTGCCAGTAGCCGGAGAGGGCTAAGCACAGATACGCAGTATTTT; v_gene: TRBV19; d_gene: NA; abundance: NA; j_gene: TRBJ2-3
CDR3aa: CASSCYLGEQYF; CDR3nt: TGTGCCAGCAGCTGCTACCTGGGCGAGCAGTACTTC; v_gene: TRBV7-7; d_gene: NA; abundance: NA; j_gene: TRBJ2-7
CDR3aa: CAWSVVSGNQPQHF; CDR3nt: TGTGCCTGGAGTGTAGTATCAGGCAATCAGCCCCAGCATTTT; v_gene: TRBV30; d_gene: NA; abundance: NA; j_gene: TRBJ1-5
CDR3aa: CASSVGPGPSTGELFF; CDR3nt: TGTGCCAGCAGCGTAGGCCCGGGGCCCTCCACCGGGGAGCTGTTTTTT; v_gene: TRBV9; d_gene: NA; abundance: NA; j_gene: TRBJ2-2
CDR3aa: CASRAGGRGETQYF; CDR3nt: TGCGCCAGCAGGGCAGGGGGCCGGGGAGAGACCCAGTACTTC; v_gene: TRBV5-1; d_gene: TRBD1; abundance: few; j_gene: TRBJ2-5
CDR3aa: CASSLVWAKYTEAFF; CDR3nt: TGTGCCAGCAGCTTAGTATGGGCCAAGTACACTGAAGCTTTCTTT; v_gene: TRBV7-2; d_gene: NA; abundance: few; j_gene: TRBJ1-1
CDR3aa: CASSLVMLPRGDTQYF; CDR3nt: TGTGCCAGCAGCTTAGTAATGCTCCCCCGGGGAGATACGCAGTATTTT; v_gene: TRBV7-8; d_gene: NA; abundance: few; j_gene: TRBJ2-3
CDR3aa: CASSPFTRAGELFF; CDR3nt: TGTGCCAGCAGCCCCTTTACGAGGGCCGGGGAGCTGTTTTTT; v_gene: TRBV11-3; d_gene: NA; abundance: NA; j_gene: TRBJ2-2
CDR3aa: CASSQLAGRTDTQYF; CDR3nt: TGCGCCAGCAGCCAACTAGCGGGGCGCACAGATACGCAGTATTTT; v_gene: TRBV5-1; d_gene: TRBD2; abundance: many; j_gene: TRBJ2-3
CDR3aa: CASSLLSSQANYGYTF; CDR3nt: TGTGCCAGCAGCTTGCTGTCTTCTCAAGCTAACTATGGCTACACCTTC; v_gene: TRBV5-5; d_gene: NA; abundance: NA; j_gene: TRBJ1-2
CDR3aa: CSAVLAGGPGEQFF; CDR3nt: TGCAGTGCCGTACTAGCGGGGGGGCCTGGAGAGCAGTTCTTC; v_gene: TRBV20-1; d_gene: TRBD2; abundance: few; j_gene: TRBJ2-1
CDR3aa: CASSLHRGTEAFF; CDR3nt: TGTGCCAGCAGCTTACACCGAGGAACTGAAGCTTTCTTT; v_gene: TRBV7-2; d_gene: NA; abundance: few; j_gene: TRBJ1-1
CDR3aa: CASRRTSSNQPQHF; CDR3nt: TGTGCCAGCAGGCGCACGTCTAGCAATCAGCCCCAGCATTTT; v_gene: TRBV6-6; d_gene: NA; abundance: few; j_gene: TRBJ1-5
CDR3aa: CSARDPGLGETQYF; CDR3nt: TGCAGTGCTAGAGATCCGGGACTAGGGGAGACCCAGTACTTC; v_gene: TRBV20-1; d_gene: TRBD2; abundance: few; j_gene: TRBJ2-5
CDR3aa: CASSLVYRGRAGANVLTF; CDR3nt: TGCGCCAGCAGCTTGGTCTACAGGGGGCGGGCTGGGGCCAACGTCCTGACTTTC; v_gene: TRBV5-1; d_gene: TRBD1; abundance: few; j_gene: TRBJ2-6
CDR3aa: CASSQVAGPGNTIYF; CDR3nt: TGTGCCAGCAGCCAAGTTGCAGGGCCCGGAAACACCATATATTTT; v_gene: TRBV3-1; d_gene: NA; abundance: NA; j_gene: TRBJ1-3
CDR3aa: CASSEGIAGDGETQYF; CDR3nt: TGTGCCAGCAGTGAAGGGATAGCGGGGGATGGGGAGACCCAGTACTTC; v_gene: TRBV6-1; d_gene: TRBD2; abundance: NA; j_gene: TRBJ2-5
CDR3aa: CASSAGTDNTEAFF; CDR3nt: TGTGCCAGCTCAGCCGGGACAGATAACACTGAAGCTTTCTTT; v_gene: TRBV18; d_gene: TRBD1; abundance: many; j_gene: TRBJ1-1
CDR3aa: CASSLTPGLAGVPGQQYF; CDR3nt: TGTGCCAGCAGCTTAACGCCTGGACTAGCGGGCGTCCCAGGGCAGCAGTACTTC; v_gene: TRBV7-2; d_gene: TRBD2; abundance: many; j_gene: TRBJ2-7
CDR3aa: CASSQDYRVAKNIQYF; CDR3nt: TGCGCCAGCAGCCAAGACTACAGGGTAGCCAAAAACATTCAGTACTTC; v_gene: TRBV4-1; d_gene: NA; abundance: NA; j_gene: TRBJ2-4
CDR3aa: CASSVKKGGNTEAFF; CDR3nt: TGTGCCAGCAGCGTCAAGAAGGGGGGGAACACTGAAGCTTTCTTT; v_gene: TRBV9; d_gene: NA; abundance: few; j_gene: TRBJ1-1
CDR3aa: CASSLARTNTGELFF; CDR3nt: TGCGCCAGCAGCTTGGCCAGAACGAACACCGGGGAGCTGTTTTTT; v_gene: TRBV5-1; d_gene: NA; abundance: many; j_gene: TRBJ2-2
CDR3aa: CAIRRQDSTGELFF; CDR3nt: TGTGCCATCAGACGACAGGACTCAACCGGGGAGCTGTTTTTT; v_gene: TRBV10-3; d_gene: NA; abundance: NA; j_gene: TRBJ2-2